These 25 T cell receptor beta chains came from one sample sequenced in a study of OX40 agonist ivuxolimab in advanced cancers. Using immunoSEQ multiplex PCR, the repertoire was profiled, and TCRdb retains in-frame clones only, with some absent. The sample records around 50,000 clones, roughly 91% being singletons. The material sequenced was CD4+ or CD8+ T cells sorted from blood, taken in a trial of the OX40 agonist ivuxolimab. The receptors originated from an adult with an advanced solid tumor such as melanoma, head and neck, liver or kidney cancer.

This CDR3 reads CASSVAGTVADTQYF. In DNA form, the CDR3 reads TGTGCCAGCAGCGTAGCGGGAACAGTGGCAGATACGCAGTATTTT. This chain links TRBV9 with TRBJ2-3; D is perhaps TRBD2 (5 bases). This CDR3 spans 15 amino acids. V was trimmed by 0 bases and J by 4 bases, leaving 12 bases between them. CDR1 is SGDLS, CDR2 YYNGEE, per germline.

The chain is built from TRBV2 and TRBJ2-1; no reliable D call. The CDR3 consists of 12 residues. Between the trimmed V and J ends, which lost 7 bases and 9 bases, there was a span of 13 bases. Germline values: CDR1 SNHLY, CDR2 FYNNEI. CDR3 bases: TGTGCCAGCACAACATTCGATTTTGAGCAGTTCTTC. This gives the protein CASTTFDFEQFF.

The CDR3, as DNA: TGTGCCAGTAGTATAGTCCCGGCAAGGGGTAGCAATCAGCCCCAGCATTTT. This codes for CASSIVPARGSNQPQHF. The chain joins TRBV19 to TRBJ1-5, with D perhaps TRBD1 (5 bases). Germline-derived CDR1 and CDR2 are LNHDA and SQIVND (reference sequence). The ends were cut back, 1 base at V and 0 bases at J, with 13 bases in the middle. This CDR3 contains 17 residues. Complete variable domain (other parts from reference TRBV19 and TRBJ1-5): DGGITQSPKYLFRKEGQNVTLSCEQNLNHDAMYWYRQDPGQGLRLIYYSQIVNDFQKGDIAEGYSVSREKKESFPLTVTSAQKNPTAFYLCASSIVPARGSNQPQHFGDGTRLSIL.

This clone was observed a handful of times. This rearrangement joins TRBV11-2 to TRBJ2-2, with TRBD1 matching over 9 bases. Per germline, CDR1 SGHAT and CDR2 FQNNGV. The CDR3 covers 15 residues. V lost 6 bases to trimming and J lost 7 bases; unmatched junction nucleotides: 9. The CDR3: CASRPRTGENGELFF. In DNA, the CDR3 is TGTGCCAGCAGACCCCGGACAGGGGAAAACGGGGAGCTGTTTTTT.

V is TRBV5-8 and J is TRBJ1-1, with D perhaps TRBD1 (5 bases). Germline CDR1 SGHTS, CDR2 YDEGEE. There are 15 residues in the CDR3. V gave up 4 bases and J gave up 3 bases, with 16 bases separating them. CDR3: CASSPPDTPDTEAFF. The CDR3 DNA is TGTGCCAGCAGCCCTCCGGACACCCCGGACACTGAAGCTTTCTTT.

This clone has only a few counts. This rearrangement joins TRBV18 to TRBJ2-2; unclear D gene. The CDR3 is made up of 12 amino acids. The V and J ends lost 3 bases and 5 bases respectively, with 4 bases between them. Germline loops: CDR1 KGHSH, CDR2 LQKENI. CDR3 sequence: CASSPLTGELFF. Here the CDR3 DNA reads TGTGCCAGCTCACCTCTGACCGGGGAGCTGTTTTTT.

The chain is built from TRBV19 and TRBJ1-1; 7 bases are shared with TRBD1. The CDR3 runs 15 residues. Germline CDR1 reads LNHDA; CDR2 reads SQIVND (reference sequence). The ends lost 1 base at V and 4 bases at J; junction bases unmatched: 6. CDR3 amino acids: CASSIAAGGGTEAFF. In nucleotides, the CDR3 is TGTGCCAGTAGTATAGCGGCAGGGGGAGGCACTGAAGCTTTCTTT.

V gene TRBV27 combines with J gene TRBJ2-5; D uncertain. The CDR3 is 15 amino acids. CDR1 and CDR2 from the germline V gene are MNHEY and SMNVEV (reference sequence). The V end lost 5 bases, the J end lost 1 base, and 14 bases lay between the germline ends. The CDR3 reads CASSPSANAQETQYF. The CDR3 DNA reads TGTGCCAGCAGTCCCTCCGCGAACGCCCAAGAGACCCAGTACTTC.

V gene TRBV7-2 combines with J gene TRBJ2-7; perhaps TRBD1 as D (6 bases). This CDR3 spans 12 amino acids. Germline-derived CDR1 and CDR2 are SGHTA and FQGNSA. The germline V and J ends were trimmed by 6 bases and 6 bases, with 12 bases remaining between them. The CDR3 protein is CASRSDSLEQYF. The CDR3 coding sequence is TGTGCCAGCAGATCGGACAGCCTCGAGCAGTACTTC.

J is TRBJ1-6 and V is TRBV5-1, with a weak D call TRBD1 (5 bases). Deletions cut 0 bases from V and 7 bases from J, with 26 bases between. There are 20 residues in the CDR3. Germline-derived CDR1 and CDR2 are SGHRS and YFSETQ. The CDR3 protein is CASSLDAVGTRQLGNSPLHF. DNA for the CDR3: TGCGCCAGCAGCTTGGATGCCGTGGGGACTCGTCAATTGGGCAATTCACCCCTCCACTTT.

The chain is built from TRBV9 and TRBJ2-6; possibly TRBD1 for D (7 bases). This CDR3 is built from 17 residues. Germline assignment: CDR1 SGDLS and CDR2 YYNGEE. The V and J ends lost 0 bases and 4 bases respectively, with 14 bases between them. CDR3: CASSVVEGALGANVLTF. CDR3 nucleotide sequence: TGTGCCAGCAGCGTAGTGGAGGGGGCGCTGGGGGCCAACGTCCTGACTTTC.

V and J are TRBV2 and TRBJ2-7; 8 bases fit TRBD1. This CDR3 has 13 amino acids. Germline lookup yields CDR1 SNHLY and CDR2 FYNNEI. The J segment lost 3 bases and the V segment lost 7 bases, leaving 5 bases of the junction unmatched. The CDR3 DNA follows: TGTGCCAGCAAGCAGGGGGCGGGCTACGAGCAGTACTTC. Amino acids: CASKQGAGYEQYF. Variable domain in full (rest from reference TRBV2 and TRBJ2-7): EPEVTQTPSHQVTQMGQEVILRCVPISNHLYFYWYRQILGQKVEFLVSFYNNEISEKSEIFDDQFSVERPDGSNFTLKIRSTKLEDSAMYFCASKQGAGYEQYFGPGTRLTVT.

The V and J genes are TRBV9 and TRBJ2-7, with D possibly matching TRBD1 (6 bases). V was pared by 1 base and J by 2 bases, with 16 bases between. Per the germline V gene, CDR1 is SGDLS and CDR2 is YYNGEE. This CDR3 has 16 amino acids. For the CDR3, the DNA is TGTGCCAGCAGCGTACCCAGAACTTGGGGGCCCTACGAGCAGTACTTC. Translation: CASSVPRTWGPYEQYF.

The chain links TRBV9 to TRBJ2-7, with D unclear. The CDR3 runs to 13 residues. With 4 bases removed from V and 7 bases from J, the gap between germline ends came to 15 bases. CDR1 is SGDLS, CDR2 YYNGEE, per germline. CDR3 amino acids: CASSPYSIGEQYF. As DNA, the CDR3 is TGTGCCAGCAGCCCATACAGCATAGGGGAGCAGTACTTC.

The rearrangement joins TRBV11-2 to TRBJ2-1; D ambiguous. Germline V gives CDR1 SGHAT, CDR2 FQNNGV. The V end lost 0 bases, the J end lost 0 bases, and 9 bases lay between the germline ends. This CDR3 is built from 16 residues. The chain's CDR3 is CASSLEWRYSYNEQFF. In DNA form, the CDR3 reads TGTGCCAGCAGCTTAGAATGGCGATACTCCTACAATGAGCAGTTCTTC.

The chain is built from TRBV7-2 and TRBJ1-1; a weak D match, TRBD1 (5 bases). CDR1 and CDR2 from the germline V gene are SGHTA and FQGNSA. Between the trimmed V and J ends, which lost 4 bases and 2 bases, there was a span of 11 bases. The CDR3 has 14 amino acids. CDR3 sequence reads: CASSSSRDNTEAFF. The CDR3 region has the DNA TGTGCCAGCAGCTCGAGCAGGGACAACACTGAAGCTTTCTTT.

This chain uses TRBV14 with TRBJ2-2, with D possibly called TRBD1 or TRBD2 (6 bases each). The CDR3 totals 17 residues. The germline V gene encodes CDR1 SGHDN and CDR2 FVKESK. Trimming cost V 0 bases and J 1 base, with 12 bases left between them. The CDR3 sequence: CASSQDLGGLNTGELFF. DNA for the CDR3: TGTGCCAGCAGCCAAGATCTCGGGGGCTTGAACACCGGGGAGCTGTTTTTT.

The rearrangement uses TRBV4-1 and TRBJ1-1, with D tentatively TRBD1 (5 bases). The CDR3 has 13 amino acids. V lost 8 bases to trimming and J lost 0 bases, with 10 bases between them. The germline CDR1 and CDR2 sequences are MGHRA and YSYEKL. As DNA, the CDR3 is TGCGCCAGCGGGGGGGTGATGAACACTGAAGCTTTCTTT. Amino acid sequence: CASGGVMNTEAFF.

The V gene is TRBV7-9, the J gene TRBJ1-1; no firm D call. The CDR3 spans 11 residues. V lost 2 bases and J lost 8, with 6 bases in between. The germline V gene encodes CDR1 SEHNR and CDR2 FQNEAQ (reference sequence). The CDR3 reads CASSLSGEAFF. As DNA, the CDR3 is TGTGCCAGCAGCTTAAGCGGAGAAGCTTTCTTT.

The V call is TRBV19, the J call TRBJ1-1; 10 nucleotides line up with TRBD1. Germline assignment: CDR1 LNHDA and CDR2 SQIVND (reference sequence). Trimming at V came to 3 bases and at J to 0 bases, leaving 1 base not matched to a gene. The CDR3 extends over 15 amino acids. CDR3 region: CASSMTGGMNTEAFF. The CDR3 DNA follows: TGTGCCAGTAGTATGACAGGGGGCATGAACACTGAAGCTTTCTTT. Variable domain in full (rest from reference TRBV19 and TRBJ1-1): DGGITQSPKYLFRKEGQNVTLSCEQNLNHDAMYWYRQDPGQGLRLIYYSQIVNDFQKGDIAEGYSVSREKKESFPLTVTSAQKNPTAFYLCASSMTGGMNTEAFFGQGTRLTVV.

This sequence joins TRBV19 and TRBJ1-4; possibly TRBD1 for D (6 bases). The V end lost 7 bases, the J end lost 8 bases, and 23 bases lay between the germline ends. CDR3 length equals 16 residues. Germline V gene sequence: CDR1 LNHDA, CDR2 SQIVND (reference sequence). The DNA for the CDR3 is TGTGCCAGTACCTCATCAGGGGCCAAGATGGGGGAAAAACTGTTTTTT. It is translated as CASTSSGAKMGEKLFF.

This clone came up a few times. The chain carries TRBV7-9 and TRBJ2-2; D unclear. The CDR3 has 14 residues. The V gene lost 5 bases and the J gene lost 6 bases, with 13 bases spanning the gap. Germline assignment: CDR1 SEHNR and CDR2 FQNEAQ (reference sequence). The CDR3, as DNA: TGTGCCAGCAGCCAGCGACTGATGGCCGGGGAGCTGTTTTTT. It yields the protein CASSQRLMAGELFF.

V is TRBV5-1 and J is TRBJ2-7; D is unresolved. This CDR3 contains 14 residues. The V end lost 4 bases, the J end lost 6 bases, and 17 bases lay between the germline ends. In germline, CDR1 is SGHRS, CDR2 YFSETQ. CDR3 protein: CASSIGRPLIEQYF. CDR3 bases: TGCGCCAGCAGCATAGGACGGCCTCTGATCGAGCAGTACTTC.

V usage is TRBV4-1 and J usage is TRBJ2-1; TRBD2 matches 9 bases. Germline V gene data show CDR1 as MGHRA and CDR2 as YSYEKL. With V trimmed by 1 base and J by 4 bases, 2 bases remained unmatched. The CDR3 length is 15 residues. This chain's CDR3 is CASSQVAGAYNEQFF. The CDR3 nucleotides read TGCGCCAGCAGCCAAGTAGCGGGGGCATACAATGAGCAGTTCTTC.

This sequence joins TRBV4-1 and TRBJ2-7; 7 bases are shared with TRBD1. CDR1 and CDR2 from the germline V gene are MGHRA and YSYEKL. V trimming: 5 bases; J trimming: 2 bases; junction bases outside the gene matches: 6. This CDR3 comprises 14 residues. The chain's CDR3 is CASSFNRGPYEQYF. Written as DNA, the CDR3 is TGCGCCAGCAGCTTTAACAGGGGCCCCTACGAGCAGTACTTC.